The sequence of this T cell receptor (beta chain) was determined in a study of blood T cell repertoires in COVID-19. Looking at the study overall: The study drew acute and convalescent COVID-19 samples from the United States, Italy and Spain. T cells, B-cell-depleted T cells, or PBMCs provided the cDNA or gDNA that served as material.

Only in-frame clones appear in the TCRdb table, and some are missing; sequencing was by immunoSEQ multiplex PCR. There are approximately 270,000 clones in the sample; 91% occur only once, and around 1.3% lies in the top ten. Individuals drawn from approximately 22 US areas were roughly 18 to 95 years old. The study assigned cohorts using participant-reported clinical history. The V gene's germline CDR1 is MNHEY and CDR2 SMNVEV (reference sequence). The CDR3 covers 14 residues. Trimming removed 3 bases from V and 10 bases from J, with 16 bases in between. The receptor comes from a human donor in a cohort exposed to, infected with or recovered from COVID-19 (not recorded which). The donor label of this sample is uncertain. The V and J genes are TRBV27 and TRBJ2-1; possible D gene TRBD2, 6 bases. Sequenced input: PBMCs or T cells enriched from blood (not recorded which). In nucleotides, the CDR3 is TGTGCCAGCAGTTTTGGAGGGCTGGGTAAGGAGCAGTTCTTC. Its translation is CASSFGGLGKEQFF.